This TCR beta chain was sequenced during a study of blood T cell repertoires in COVID-19. At the level of the study: T cells, B-cell-depleted T cells, or PBMCs supplied cDNA or gDNA.

Clones were read by immunoSEQ multiplex PCR, and TCRdb kept only the in-frame ones, dropping some. The sample contains 300,000 to 400,000 clones, around 90% of which appear only once. One Seattle source followed patients from active infection through their disease course. V gave up 7 bases and J gave up 1 base, with 10 bases separating them. Germline CDR1 ENHRY, CDR2 SYGVKD. The CDR3 consists of 13 residues. The TCR sequence derives from a woman younger than 45 with COVID-19, enrolled during active disease. J is TRBJ1-1 and V is TRBV10-3; D possibly corresponds to TRBD1 (5 bases). Input material: peripheral blood. The DNA of the CDR3 is TGTGCCATCAAGGGGTCGGGGAACACTGAAGCTTTCTTT. It encodes CAIKGSGNTEAFF.